This passage covers 9 T cell receptor beta chains from one sample sequenced in a study of blood T cell repertoires in COVID-19. Some clones are missing from TCRdb's copy, which holds only in-frame ones; the method was immunoSEQ multiplex PCR. The table has around 300,000 clones, about 90% seen once. Material for sequencing was PBMCs or T cells enriched from blood (not recorded which). The origin of the receptors is a man between 25 and 39 years old who had recovered from COVID-19.

This clone was observed a single time. Additional DNA sequences in this sample encode the identical CDR3. The chain couples TRBV24-1 to TRBJ1-1; the match to TRBD1 covers 10 bases. Germline values: CDR1 KGHDR, CDR2 SFDVKD. J was trimmed by 3 bases and V by 3 bases; bases with no gene match: 3. The length of the CDR3 is 15 residues. The DNA of the CDR3 is TGTGCCACCAGTGATCCAGGACAGGGGGACACTGAAGCTTTCTTT. It encodes CATSDPGQGDTEAFF.

The chain is built from TRBV28 and TRBJ2-3, with D perhaps matching TRBD2 (7 bases). The V end was cut by 2 bases, the J end by 6 bases, with 12 bases between. Germline CDR1 and CDR2: MDHEN and SYDVKM. There are 14 residues in the CDR3. The CDR3 DNA reads TGTGCCAGCAGTTTAGGGGGGGCAGGTGATACGCAGTATTTT. Protein product: CASSLGGAGDTQYF.

The gene calls are TRBV24-1 and TRBJ1-1, with TRBD1 identical over 10 bases. Germline V gives CDR1 KGHDR, CDR2 SFDVKD. After removal of 4 bases from V and 1 base from J, the junction contained 5 bases not matched to a gene. This CDR3 is built from 16 residues. This chain's CDR3 is CATSEPDRGRNTEAFF. The CDR3 DNA reads TGTGCCACCAGTGAGCCTGACAGGGGGCGGAACACTGAAGCTTTCTTT.

The rearrangement uses TRBV14 and TRBJ2-5, with D tentatively TRBD1 (5 bases). The ends were cut back, 4 bases at V and 5 bases at J, with 14 bases in the middle. Germline CDR1 and CDR2: SGHDN and FVKESK. There are 14 residues in the CDR3. CDR3 amino acids: CASSLRQTDETQYF. The CDR3 nucleotides read TGTGCCAGCAGCCTGAGACAGACAGACGAGACCCAGTACTTC.

V gene TRBV19 combines with J gene TRBJ1-2; no reliable D call. The V gene's germline CDR1 is LNHDA and CDR2 SQIVND (reference sequence). The CDR3 loop spans 13 amino acids. Deletions cut 4 bases from V and 8 bases from J, with 14 bases between. The CDR3 region is CASSTLAGGGYTF. Written as DNA, the CDR3 is TGTGCCAGTAGTACTTTGGCAGGTGGGGGCTACACCTTC.

The gene calls are TRBV6-5 and TRBJ2-7, with a possible D match to TRBD2 (5 bases). The CDR3 runs 15 residues. CDR1 MNHEY and CDR2 SVGAGI come from the germline V gene. V was pared by 0 bases and J by 6 bases, with 15 bases between. The CDR3 reads CASSYSFRGWGEQYF. The CDR3 nucleotides read TGTGCCAGCAGTTACTCATTCAGAGGGTGGGGCGAGCAGTACTTC.

This sequence joins TRBV18 and TRBJ2-4, with 7 bases that match TRBD1. The CDR3 is 15 residues long. V lost 3 bases and J lost 3; bases outside the gene matches: 5. Per the germline V gene, CDR1 is KGHSH and CDR2 is LQKENI. Here the CDR3 DNA reads TGTGCCAGCTCACCGGTGTGGGACAGCAAAAACATTCAGTACTTC. It translates to CASSPVWDSKNIQYF.

The rearrangement joins TRBV7-2 to TRBJ1-3; D gene uncertain. Germline V gene sequence: CDR1 SGHTA, CDR2 FQGNSA. CDR3 length: 16 amino acids. Trimming removed 3 bases from V and 0 bases from J, with 12 bases in between. The CDR3, as DNA: TGTGCCAGCAGCTTCAGGCTACTTGGCTCTGGAAACACCATATATTTT. It encodes CASSFRLLGSGNTIYF. The whole variable domain, filled in from reference TRBV7-2 and TRBJ1-3, reads GAGVSQSPSNKVTEKGKDVELRCDPISGHTALYWYRQSLGQGLEFLIYFQGNSAPDKSGLPSDRFSAERTGGSVSTLTIQRTQQEDSAVYLCASSFRLLGSGNTIYFGEGSWLTVV.

The V and J genes are TRBV28 and TRBJ2-7; TRBD1 matches 9 bases. V trimming: 6 bases; J trimming: 4 bases; junction bases outside the gene matches: 7. This CDR3 contains 14 residues. In germline, CDR1 is MDHEN, CDR2 SYDVKM. CDR3 in amino acids: CASSQAGQGYEQYF. The CDR3 DNA reads as TGTGCCAGCAGCCAAGCGGGACAGGGTTACGAGCAGTACTTC.